Here is one T cell receptor (beta chain) with its context. The CDR3 runs 13 residues. The germline gives CDR1 MNHEY, CDR2 SMNVEV (reference sequence). With 8 bases removed from V and 5 bases from J, the gap between germline ends came to 15 bases. These data are taken from a study of CD8 T cells in Susac syndrome. An amount of RNA that ranged from roughly 0.45 to 1 ug was reverse transcribed with random hexamers. Amplification of the TCR beta CDR3 was carried out by immunoSEQ multiplex PCR, which spanned a total of 54 Vbeta and 13 Jbeta segments. Using its own MiXCR run on the immunoSEQ multiplex PCR reads, TCRdb lists one record per CDR3 protein. In the table there are roughly 400,000 distinct CDR3 sequences, roughly 85% of which are singletons. The study sequenced TCR beta in blood CD8+ and CD4+ T cells. In contrast to the negatively isolated CD8+ and CD4+ T cells, TEMRA cells were FACS-enriched.

The chain is built from TRBV27 and TRBJ1-2; a possible D gene is TRBD1 (6 bases). The sample consisted of CD8+ T cells from PBMCs. The clonotype originates from a human donor with multiple sclerosis. The CDR3 nucleotides are TGTGCCAGCCGAGGGGGGCTGGGGTATGGCTACACCTTC. This translates into CASRGGLGYGYTF.